Listed below are T cell receptor beta chains from one sample, sequenced in a study of shared clonotypes between healthy human individuals. TCRdb's table, derived via immunoSEQ multiplex PCR, lists solely in-frame clones and lacks some. The data contain about 2.1 million clones, roughly 93% of them seen just once; the ten biggest clones take up around 1.7%. The specimen was naive CD8+ T cells from PBMCs. Receptors originate from a man aged 18-30 years in good health. Some clones in this sample may be carry-over from other donors' samples. CDR3s include the opening cysteine and the closing phenylalanine or tryptophan. D genes are given only for firm matches. Some rows mark clone size as missing; the rest say once, few, many or name a class of expanded clone.

j_gene	d_gene	abundance	v_gene	CDR3nt	CDR3aa
TRBJ2-5	.	.	TRBV5-4	TGTGCCAGCAGCGCCGGGACAATCCAAGAGACCCAGTACTTC	CASSAGTIQETQYF
TRBJ1-1	TRBD1	once	TRBV7-9	TGTGCCAGCAGCTCCCGGGACAGGGGGCTCGGTAACACTGAAGCTTTCTTT	CASSSRDRGLGNTEAFF
TRBJ2-7	.	.	TRBV28	TGTGCCAGCAGTTTAGCCGGCCACTACGAGCAGTACTTC	CASSLAGHYEQYF
TRBJ2-7	.	.	TRBV25-1	TGTTCCACAGGGATTGGTTCTTTGGGCGAGCAGTACTTC	CSTGIGSLGEQYF
TRBJ1-2	TRBD1	once	TRBV9	TGTGCCAGCAGCGTAAGCGGCGTGGTTCGGGACAGGACTAACTATGGCTACACCTTC	CASSVSGVVRDRTNYGYTF
TRBJ2-3	.	once	TRBV6-5	TGTGCCAGCAGTTACGGAGAGTTAGATACGCAGTATTTT	CASSYGELDTQYF
TRBJ2-1	.	few	TRBV7-2	TGTGCCAGCAGCTTCGACAGTCTCCATGAGCAGTTCTTC	CASSFDSLHEQFF
TRBJ2-7	.	.	TRBV9	TGTGCCAGCAGCGTAGCGGACTCGGTTGTACACGAGCAGTACTTC	CASSVADSVVHEQYF
TRBJ2-7	.	.	TRBV5-5	TGTGCCAGCAGGATATCGGGCCGATCCTACGAGCAGTACTTC	CASRISGRSYEQYF
TRBJ1-6	.	.	TRBV9	TGTGCCAGCAGCGCCCCTACCCCGGCCTCACCCCTCCACTTT	CASSAPTPASPLHF
TRBJ2-2	.	.	TRBV11-3	TGTGCCAGCAGCTCTTTTGAAGCCACCGGGGAGCTGTTTTTT	CASSSFEATGELFF
TRBJ2-7	.	.	TRBV5-5	TGTGCCAGCAGCTTGATTGACTACGAGCAGTACTTC	CASSLIDYEQYF
TRBJ1-4	.	once	TRBV10-3	TGTGCCATCAGTGACTCATCCTCGAACCTGTTTTTT	CAISDSSSNLFF
TRBJ1-1	.	.	TRBV9	TGTGCCAGCAGACCGGGACTGAACACTGAAGCTTTCTTT	CASRPGLNTEAFF
TRBJ2-5	TRBD1	.	TRBV9	TGTGCCAGCAGCGGGAGGACAGGCGAGTACCAAGAGACCCAGTACTTC	CASSGRTGEYQETQYF
TRBJ2-5	.	.	TRBV9	TGTGCCAGCAGCCCCACCCGCAGGTCAGGCCAAGAGACCCAGTACTTC	CASSPTRRSGQETQYF
TRBJ2-1	.	.	TRBV9	TGTGCCAGCAGCTGGGCGGGGCGGACTCGCTCCTACAATGAGCAGTTCTTC	CASSWAGRTRSYNEQFF
TRBJ2-3	.	.	TRBV7-9	TGTGCCAGCAGCTTCATACGGGGTATGGACGCCAGCACAGATACGCAGTATTTT	CASSFIRGMDASTDTQYF
TRBJ2-1	.	.	TRBV5-4	TGTGCCAGCAGCTTGGGCCACAATGAGCAGTTCTTC	CASSLGHNEQFF
TRBJ2-2	.	.	TRBV27	TGTGCCAGCAAGTTCTCTAGGGGTGCCGGCGGGGAGCTGTTTTTT	CASKFSRGAGGELFF
TRBJ2-7	.	.	TRBV7-8	TGTGCCAGCAGCTTGGGACCGGGGCCCGCACACCCCTACGAGCAGTACTTC	CASSLGPGPAHPYEQYF
TRBJ2-7	.	.	TRBV30	TGTGCCTGGAGTACAGGGTATTCCGACGAGCAGTACTTC	CAWSTGYSDEQYF
TRBJ2-1	TRBD1	.	TRBV10-2	TGCGCCGCCCTGGGACAGGGACGGAATGAGCAGTTCTTC	CAALGQGRNEQFF
TRBJ2-2	TRBD1	.	TRBV5-7	TGTGCCAGCAGCCCGAGAGTACTAACAGGGGTAACGGTCACCGGGGAGCTGTTTTTT	CASSPRVLTGVTVTGELFF
TRBJ2-5	.	.	TRBV5-6	TGTGCCAGCAGACCTTTTCGGGGGAGAGAGACCCAGTACTTC	CASRPFRGRETQYF
TRBJ2-3	TRBD2	.	TRBV28	TGTGCCAGCAGCCTCATAGCGGGCAACACAGATACGCAGTATTTT	CASSLIAGNTDTQYF
TRBJ1-5	.	once	TRBV27	TGTGCCAGCAGTGGGCGAGGTGGCGGGAATCAGCCCCAGCATTTT	CASSGRGGGNQPQHF
TRBJ2-7	TRBD2	.	TRBV5-4	TGTGCCAGCAGCTTTGGGACTAGCGGGGCCCAGGGCGAGCAGTACTTC	CASSFGTSGAQGEQYF
TRBJ1-4	TRBD1	.	TRBV29-1	TGCAGCGTCGTAACAGGGGACCAAGAACTGTTTTTT	CSVVTGDQELFF
TRBJ2-7	TRBD2	.	TRBV28	TGTGCCAGCAATAGCGGGAGGGTGGGGACCTACGAGCAGTACTTC	CASNSGRVGTYEQYF
TRBJ2-3	.	.	TRBV19	TGTGCCAGTAGTATAGAGGTGAGGACAGATACGCAGTATTTT	CASSIEVRTDTQYF
TRBJ2-4	TRBD1	.	TRBV15	TGTGCCACCAGTGAGGACAGGCGTTATATTCAGTACTTC	CATSEDRRYIQYF
TRBJ1-1	.	few	TRBV11-2	TGTGCCAGCAGCTTAGTGCGGGGTTCAGCGGGAGCTTTCTTT	CASSLVRGSAGAFF
TRBJ2-7	TRBD2	.	TRBV19	TGTGCCAGTAGTAGGCTAGCGGGAAACGAGCAGTACTTC	CASSRLAGNEQYF
TRBJ2-7	TRBD2	.	TRBV27	TGTGCCAGCAGTTTCAACCCGGCCCCAGCGGGAGGGGCGTCCTACGAGCAGTACTTC	CASSFNPAPAGGASYEQYF
TRBJ1-1	TRBD1	.	TRBV7-3	TGTGCCAGCAGCTTAGATCACAGGGGATGGGTTGACACTGAAGCTTTCTTT	CASSLDHRGWVDTEAFF
TRBJ2-3	.	once	TRBV7-2	TGTGCCAGCAGCTTAGCTGCCGGAGATACGCAGTATTTT	CASSLAAGDTQYF
TRBJ1-5	TRBD1	.	TRBV5-3	TGTGCCAGAAGCGCAAGGTTGGACAGGGGGCTTCTCTGGAGCAATCAGCCCCAGCATTTT	CARSARLDRGLLWSNQPQHF
TRBJ2-7	TRBD2	.	TRBV5-1	TGCGCCAGCAGCTTTGTCCCTCCTAGCGGGAGTTCCTACGAGCAGTACTTC	CASSFVPPSGSSYEQYF
TRBJ2-3	.	.	TRBV7-9	TGTGCCAGCAGCGGTCAGGGGCCAGATACGCAGTATTTT	CASSGQGPDTQYF
TRBJ2-7	.	.	TRBV27	TGTGCCAGCAGTCCCGGACGTACCTACGAGCAGTACTTC	CASSPGRTYEQYF
TRBJ2-7	TRBD1	.	TRBV27	TGTGCCAGCAGGCCGACAGGGGCCGCCTCGTACGAGCAGTACTTC	CASRPTGAASYEQYF
TRBJ1-5	.	.	TRBV6-6	TGTGCCAGCAGTTACTCTGGGGCCCCAGGGCCCCAGCATTTT	CASSYSGAPGPQHF
TRBJ2-1	TRBD1	.	TRBV11-2	TGTGCCAGCATCAGACAGGGGGCAACGGATGAGCAGTTCTTC	CASIRQGATDEQFF
TRBJ2-7	.	.	TRBV15	TGTGCCACCAGCAGAGATCCCCCATGGGAGCAGTACTTC	CATSRDPPWEQYF